This T cell receptor (beta chain) was found in a study of blood T cell repertoires in COVID-19. Across the whole study: The samples span acute and convalescent COVID-19 from the United States, Italy and Spain. PBMCs, B-cell-depleted T cells, or T cells provided the cDNA or gDNA that made up the material.

In the source study's methods: Counts of nucleated cells, estimated from reference gene primer amplification, were obtained. Assay used: immunoSEQ multiplex PCR; TCRdb lists only in-frame clones, some missing. V and J calls and clone size are those listed in that table; D and trimming were worked out from the DNA. Of about 80,000 clones in the sample, nearly 90% were seen once. CDR3 length equals 11 residues. The V end was cut by 5 bases, the J end by 14 bases, with 13 bases between. The sequencing input was peripheral blood. This TCR came from an elderly woman with active or convalescent COVID-19. The rearrangement links TRBV12-3 or TRBV12-4 to TRBJ2-1, with D perhaps matching TRBD1 (6 bases). CDR3 loop: CASSTTGLKFF. The CDR3 DNA reads TGTGCCAGCAGTACAACAGGGTTGAAGTTCTTC.